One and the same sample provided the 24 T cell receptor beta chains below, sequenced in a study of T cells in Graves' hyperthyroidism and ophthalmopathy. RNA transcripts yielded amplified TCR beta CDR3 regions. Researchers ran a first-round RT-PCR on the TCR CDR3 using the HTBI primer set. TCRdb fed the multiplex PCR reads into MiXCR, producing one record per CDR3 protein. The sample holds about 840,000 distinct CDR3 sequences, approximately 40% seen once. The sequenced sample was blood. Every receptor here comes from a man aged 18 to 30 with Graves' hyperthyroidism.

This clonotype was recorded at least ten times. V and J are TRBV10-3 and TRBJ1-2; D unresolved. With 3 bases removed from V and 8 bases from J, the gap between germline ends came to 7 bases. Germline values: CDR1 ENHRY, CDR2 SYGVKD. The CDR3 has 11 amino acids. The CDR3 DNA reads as TGTGCCATCAGTGAATCGGGGGGCTACACCTTC. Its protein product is CAISESGGYTF.

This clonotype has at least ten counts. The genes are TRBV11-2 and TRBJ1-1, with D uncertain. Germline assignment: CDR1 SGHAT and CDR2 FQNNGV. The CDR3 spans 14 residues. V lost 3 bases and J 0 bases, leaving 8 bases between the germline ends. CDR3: CASSFETLNTEAFF. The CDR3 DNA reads TGTGCCAGCAGCTTCGAGACATTGAACACTGAAGCTTTCTTT. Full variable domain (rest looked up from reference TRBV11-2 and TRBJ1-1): EAGVAQSPRYKIIEKRQSVAFWCNPISGHATLYWYQQILGQGPKLLIQFQNNGVVDDSQLPKDRFSAERLKGVDSTLKIQPAKLEDSAVYLCASSFETLNTEAFFGQGTRLTVV.

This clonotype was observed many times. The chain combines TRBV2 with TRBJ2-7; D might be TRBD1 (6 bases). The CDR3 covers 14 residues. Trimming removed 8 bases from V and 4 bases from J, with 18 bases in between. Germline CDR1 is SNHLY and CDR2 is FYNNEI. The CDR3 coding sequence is TGTGCCAGCGTACGGGGTGTGGGGGCGTACGAGCAGTACTTC. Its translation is CASVRGVGAYEQYF.

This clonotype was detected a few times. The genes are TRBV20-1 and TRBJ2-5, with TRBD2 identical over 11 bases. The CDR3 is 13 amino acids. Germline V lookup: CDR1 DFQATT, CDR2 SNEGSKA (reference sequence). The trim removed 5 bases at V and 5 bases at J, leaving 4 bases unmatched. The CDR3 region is CSAVAGGPETQYF. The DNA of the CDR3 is TGCAGTGCTGTAGCGGGAGGGCCGGAGACCCAGTACTTC.

CDR3 amino acids: CASSEAGTDAFF. CDR3 in DNA: TGTGCCAGCAGTGAAGCGGGGACAGACGCTTTCTTT. The chain couples TRBV2 to TRBJ1-1; 7 nucleotides agree with TRBD1. The CDR3 consists of 12 residues. From germline, CDR1 is SNHLY and CDR2 FYNNEI. Losses at the gene ends were 0 bases for V and 11 bases for J; bases not matched to a gene: 3.

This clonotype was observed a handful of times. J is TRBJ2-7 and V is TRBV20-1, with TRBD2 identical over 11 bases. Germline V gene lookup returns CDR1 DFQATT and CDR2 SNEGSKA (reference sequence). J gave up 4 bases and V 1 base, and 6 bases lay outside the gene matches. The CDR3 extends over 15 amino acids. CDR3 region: CSARVLAGGPYEQYF. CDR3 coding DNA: TGCAGTGCTAGAGTTTTAGCGGGAGGGCCATACGAGCAGTACTTC.

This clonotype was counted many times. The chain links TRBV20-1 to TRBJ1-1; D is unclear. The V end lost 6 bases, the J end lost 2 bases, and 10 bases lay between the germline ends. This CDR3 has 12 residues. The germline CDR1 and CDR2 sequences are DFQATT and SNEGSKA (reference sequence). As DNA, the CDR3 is TGCAGTGCCTTTGAAGGCAACACTGAAGCTTTCTTT. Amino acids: CSAFEGNTEAFF.

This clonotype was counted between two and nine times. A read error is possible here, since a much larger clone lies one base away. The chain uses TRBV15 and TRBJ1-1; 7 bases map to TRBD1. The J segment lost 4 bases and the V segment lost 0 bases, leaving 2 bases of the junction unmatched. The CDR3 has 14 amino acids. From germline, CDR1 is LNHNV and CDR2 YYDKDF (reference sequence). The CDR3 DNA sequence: TGTGCCACCAGCAGAGATCCAGGGGGCACTGAAGCTTTCTTT. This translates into CATSRDPGGTEAFF.

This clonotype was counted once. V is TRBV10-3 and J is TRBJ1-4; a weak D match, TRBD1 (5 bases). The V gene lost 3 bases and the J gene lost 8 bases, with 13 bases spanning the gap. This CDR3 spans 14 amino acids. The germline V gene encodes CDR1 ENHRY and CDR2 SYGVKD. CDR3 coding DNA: TGTGCCATCAGTGAAGTGGGGGAGCCCGAAAAACTGTTTTTT. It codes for CAISEVGEPEKLFF.

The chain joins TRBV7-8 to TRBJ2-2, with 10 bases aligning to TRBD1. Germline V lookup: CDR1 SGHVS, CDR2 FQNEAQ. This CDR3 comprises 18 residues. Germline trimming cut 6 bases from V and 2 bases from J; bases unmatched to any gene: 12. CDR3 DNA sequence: TGTGCCAGCAGTAAGAATCCGGGACAGGGGACTAACACCGGGGAGCTGTTTTTT. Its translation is CASSKNPGQGTNTGELFF.

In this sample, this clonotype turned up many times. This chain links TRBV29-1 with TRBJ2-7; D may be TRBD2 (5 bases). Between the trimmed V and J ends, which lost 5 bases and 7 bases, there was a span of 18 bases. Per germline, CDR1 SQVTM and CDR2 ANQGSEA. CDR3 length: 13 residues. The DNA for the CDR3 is TGCAGCGTTAGTTATAGGACTCCTAAGGAGCAGTACTTC. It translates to CSVSYRTPKEQYF.

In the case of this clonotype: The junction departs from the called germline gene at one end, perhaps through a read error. The CDR3 region is CSVEGGTGTSSGDTIYF. CDR3 nucleotide sequence: TGCAGCGTTGAAGGGGGGACAGGGACGAGCTCTGGAGACACCATATATTTT. The rearrangement links TRBV29-1 to TRBJ1-3; 9 nucleotides line up with TRBD1. Germline values: CDR1 SQVTM, CDR2 ANQGSEA. This CDR3 is 17 amino acids long.

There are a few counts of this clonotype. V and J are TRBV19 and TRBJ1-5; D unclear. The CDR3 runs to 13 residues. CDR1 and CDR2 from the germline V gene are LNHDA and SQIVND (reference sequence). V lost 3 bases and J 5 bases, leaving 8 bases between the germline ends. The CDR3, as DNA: TGTGCCAGTAGTATGGAGGGCCATCAGCCCCAGCATTTT. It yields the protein CASSMEGHQPQHF.

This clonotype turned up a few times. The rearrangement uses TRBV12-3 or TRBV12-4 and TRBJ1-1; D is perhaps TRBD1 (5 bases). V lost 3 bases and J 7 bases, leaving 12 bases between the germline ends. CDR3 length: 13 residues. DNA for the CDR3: TGTGCCAGCAGTTTTGGGGGTAAGGTTGAAGCTTTCTTT. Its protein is CASSFGGKVEAFF.

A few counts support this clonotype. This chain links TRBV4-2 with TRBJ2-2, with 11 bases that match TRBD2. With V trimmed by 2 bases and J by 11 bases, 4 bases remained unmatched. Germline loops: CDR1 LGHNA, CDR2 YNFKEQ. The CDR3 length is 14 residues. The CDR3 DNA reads TGTGCCAGCAGCCAACAGACTAGCGGGACCGAGCTGTTTTTT. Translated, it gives CASSQQTSGTELFF.

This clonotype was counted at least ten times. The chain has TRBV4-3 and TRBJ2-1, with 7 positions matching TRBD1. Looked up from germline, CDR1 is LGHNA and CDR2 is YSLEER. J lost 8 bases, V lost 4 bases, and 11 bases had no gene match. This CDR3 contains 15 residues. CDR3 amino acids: CASSLSTGSVDEQFF. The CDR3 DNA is TGCGCCAGCAGCCTTTCGACAGGGTCTGTTGATGAGCAGTTCTTC.

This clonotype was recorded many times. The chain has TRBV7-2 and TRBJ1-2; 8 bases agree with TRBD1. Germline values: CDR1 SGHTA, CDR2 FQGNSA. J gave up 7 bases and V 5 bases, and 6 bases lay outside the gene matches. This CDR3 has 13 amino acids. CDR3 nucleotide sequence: TGTGCCAGCAGCATTGGACAGGGAGGTGGCTACACCTTC. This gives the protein CASSIGQGGGYTF.

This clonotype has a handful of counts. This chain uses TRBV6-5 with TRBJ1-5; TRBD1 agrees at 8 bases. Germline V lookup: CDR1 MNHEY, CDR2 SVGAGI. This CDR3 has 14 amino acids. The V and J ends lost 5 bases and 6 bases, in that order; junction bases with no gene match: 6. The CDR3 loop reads CASSLRTGIQPQHF. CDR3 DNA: TGTGCCAGCAGTCTTCGGACAGGGATTCAGCCCCAGCATTTT.

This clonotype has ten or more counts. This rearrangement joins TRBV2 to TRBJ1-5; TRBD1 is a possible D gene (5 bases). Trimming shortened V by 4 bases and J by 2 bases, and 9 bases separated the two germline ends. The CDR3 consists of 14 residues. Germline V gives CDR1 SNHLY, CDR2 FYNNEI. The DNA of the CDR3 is TGTGCCAGCAGTGGAGGGGACGGCAATCAGCCCCAGCATTTT. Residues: CASSGGDGNQPQHF.

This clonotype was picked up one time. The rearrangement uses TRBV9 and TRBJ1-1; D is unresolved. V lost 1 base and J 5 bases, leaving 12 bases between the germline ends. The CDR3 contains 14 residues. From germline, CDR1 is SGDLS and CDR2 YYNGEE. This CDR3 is CASSVRSGETEAFF. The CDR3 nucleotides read TGTGCCAGCAGCGTACGCAGCGGGGAGACTGAAGCTTTCTTT.

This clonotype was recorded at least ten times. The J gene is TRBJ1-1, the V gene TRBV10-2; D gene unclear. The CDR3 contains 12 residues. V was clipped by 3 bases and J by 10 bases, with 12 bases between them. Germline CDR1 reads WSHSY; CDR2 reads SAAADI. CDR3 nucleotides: TGCGCCAGCAGTGATGTCTCAGATGGAGCTTTCTTT. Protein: CASSDVSDGAFF.

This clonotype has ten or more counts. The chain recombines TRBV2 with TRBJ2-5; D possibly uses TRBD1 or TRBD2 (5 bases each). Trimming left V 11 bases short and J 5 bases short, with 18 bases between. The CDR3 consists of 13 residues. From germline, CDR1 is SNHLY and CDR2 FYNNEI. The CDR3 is CAVHLGEGETQYF. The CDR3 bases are TGTGCCGTACACCTAGGCGAGGGGGAGACCCAGTACTTC. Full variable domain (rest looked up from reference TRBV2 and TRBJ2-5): EPEVTQTPSHQVTQMGQEVILRCVPISNHLYFYWYRQILGQKVEFLVSFYNNEISEKSEIFDDQFSVERPDGSNFTLKIRSTKLEDSAMYFCAVHLGEGETQYFGPGTRLLVL.

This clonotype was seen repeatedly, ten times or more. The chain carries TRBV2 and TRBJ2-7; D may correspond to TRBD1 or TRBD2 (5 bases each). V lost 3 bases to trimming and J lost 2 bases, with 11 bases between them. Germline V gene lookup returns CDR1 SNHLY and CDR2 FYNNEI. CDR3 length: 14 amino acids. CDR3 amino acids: CASSDWDPAYEQYF. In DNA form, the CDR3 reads TGTGCCAGCAGTGATTGGGACCCGGCCTACGAGCAGTACTTC.

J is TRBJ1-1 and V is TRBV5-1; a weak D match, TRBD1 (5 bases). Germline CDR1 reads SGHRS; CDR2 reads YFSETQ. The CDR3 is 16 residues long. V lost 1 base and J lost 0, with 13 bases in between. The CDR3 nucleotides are TGCGCCAGCAGCTTGCGCCCAGGGCTCATGAACACTGAAGCTTTCTTT. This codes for CASSLRPGLMNTEAFF.